The rows below give T cell receptor beta chains drawn from one sample of a study of T cells in narcolepsy. Produced via immunoSEQ multiplex PCR; TCRdb's table is partial and in-frame only. There are about 35,000 clones in the sample; 65% to 85% occur only once, and approximately 1.1% lies in the top ten. The sequencing sample was made of memory (CD45RA-) CD4+ T cells from blood. The receptors here all came from a human donor in good health. CDR3s include the opening cysteine and the closing phenylalanine or tryptophan. A D gene is named only where the DNA matches it firmly. Not all rows give a size; the values are once, few, many and, for expanded clones, a class.

clone_size: NA; v_call: TRBV28; d_call: NA; j_call: TRBJ1-3; cdr3_aa: CASRPNRYSGNTIYF; cdr3_nt: TGTGCCAGCAGACCCAACAGGTACTCTGGAAACACCATATATTTT
clone_size: few; v_call: TRBV15; d_call: NA; j_call: TRBJ2-2; cdr3_aa: CATSTLTGNTGELFF; cdr3_nt: TGTGCCACCAGCACCTTGACTGGGAACACCGGGGAGCTGTTTTTT
clone_size: NA; v_call: TRBV11-2; d_call: NA; j_call: TRBJ1-3; cdr3_aa: CASSLIRTASGNTIYF; cdr3_nt: TGTGCCAGCAGCTTAATCCGGACAGCCTCTGGAAACACCATATATTTT
clone_size: NA; v_call: TRBV5-6; d_call: NA; j_call: TRBJ1-3; cdr3_aa: CASSEDSRNTIYF; cdr3_nt: TGTGCCAGCAGCGAGGACAGCAGAAACACCATATATTTT
clone_size: NA; v_call: TRBV19; d_call: NA; j_call: TRBJ1-5; cdr3_aa: CASSISGGGNQPQHF; cdr3_nt: TGTGCCAGTAGTATATCAGGTGGAGGCAATCAGCCCCAGCATTTT
clone_size: NA; v_call: TRBV2; d_call: NA; j_call: TRBJ1-5; cdr3_aa: CASSGPGGNQPQHF; cdr3_nt: TGTGCCAGCAGTGGTCCGGGGGGCAATCAGCCCCAGCATTTT
clone_size: NA; v_call: TRBV29-1; d_call: NA; j_call: TRBJ2-5; cdr3_aa: CSVKGPGQETQYF; cdr3_nt: TGCAGCGTAAAGGGGCCCGGCCAAGAGACCCAGTACTTC
clone_size: NA; v_call: TRBV6-7; d_call: NA; j_call: TRBJ2-2; cdr3_aa: CASSYREPANTGELFF; cdr3_nt: TGTGCCAGCAGTTACCGCGAACCTGCGAACACCGGGGAGCTGTTTTTT
clone_size: NA; v_call: TRBV6-1; d_call: NA; j_call: TRBJ2-5; cdr3_aa: CASSERTGQGLETQYF; cdr3_nt: TGTGCCAGCAGTGAAAGGACGGGACAAGGTTTGGAGACCCAGTACTTC
clone_size: NA; v_call: TRBV14; d_call: NA; j_call: TRBJ1-2; cdr3_aa: CASSQAGPNYGYTF; cdr3_nt: TGTGCCAGCAGCCAAGCAGGGCCTAACTATGGCTACACCTTC
clone_size: NA; v_call: TRBV5-4; d_call: NA; j_call: TRBJ2-7; cdr3_aa: CASSLRGKAAAYEQYF; cdr3_nt: TGTGCCAGCAGCTTGAGGGGGAAGGCAGCCGCCTACGAGCAGTACTTC
clone_size: NA; v_call: TRBV9; d_call: NA; j_call: TRBJ1-3; cdr3_aa: CASSVDGASGNTIYF; cdr3_nt: TGTGCCAGCAGCGTAGATGGGGCATCCGGAAACACCATATATTTT
clone_size: NA; v_call: TRBV19; d_call: NA; j_call: TRBJ1-5; cdr3_aa: CASSISAPLVPNQPQHF; cdr3_nt: TGTGCCAGTAGTATTTCAGCCCCTCTTGTCCCGAATCAGCCCCAGCATTTT
clone_size: NA; v_call: TRBV28; d_call: TRBD1; j_call: TRBJ2-7; cdr3_aa: CASSTGTEGTREQYF; cdr3_nt: TGTGCCAGCAGTACCGGGACAGAGGGAACCCGCGAGCAGTACTTC
clone_size: NA; v_call: TRBV7-9; d_call: NA; j_call: TRBJ1-1; cdr3_aa: CASSSRDVTEAFF; cdr3_nt: TGTGCCAGCAGCTCCCGGGACGTAACTGAAGCTTTCTTT
clone_size: NA; v_call: TRBV28; d_call: TRBD1; j_call: TRBJ2-2; cdr3_aa: CASRLTGVGELFF; cdr3_nt: TGTGCCAGCAGATTGACAGGGGTCGGGGAGCTGTTTTTT